A single sample gave rise to the 10 T cell receptor beta chains below, sequenced in a study of cytomegalovirus exposure and HLA in healthy donors. Primers included in the PCR were 60 Vbeta and 13 Jbeta primers. Assay: immunoSEQ multiplex PCR; the TCRdb copy retains only in-frame clones and omits some. The sample holds nearly 110,000 clones, 70% to 80% seen once. The sequenced sample consisted of PBMCs. The receptors derive from a man between 18 and 29 years old in good health and CMV-seronegative.

This clone appeared many times. This chain joins TRBV6-1 and TRBJ2-7; a weak D match, TRBD2 (6 bases). With 5 bases removed from V and 4 bases from J, the gap between germline ends came to 9 bases. The CDR3 runs 12 residues. Germline CDR1 and CDR2: MNHNS and SASEGT. The CDR3 sequence: CASSLGRYEQYF. The CDR3, as DNA: TGTGCCAGCAGTTTGGGGAGGTACGAGCAGTACTTC.

V is TRBV28 and J is TRBJ1-2; 9 bases map to TRBD1. After removal of 2 bases from V and 4 bases from J, the junction contained 8 bases not matched to a gene. Germline assignment: CDR1 MDHEN and CDR2 SYDVKM. CDR3 length: 16 residues. The CDR3 region has the DNA TGTGCCAGCAGTTTAGGTTCCGGGACAGGGTCCTATGGCTACACCTTC. Translated: CASSLGSGTGSYGYTF.

The J gene is TRBJ2-3, the V gene TRBV11-2; TRBD2 matches 8 bases. The CDR3 contains 16 residues. Germline V gene data show CDR1 as SGHAT and CDR2 as FQNNGV. The trim removed 1 base at V and 6 bases at J, leaving 9 bases unmatched. The CDR3 loop reads CASSLGGGPSSDTQYF. The CDR3 region has the DNA TGTGCCAGCAGCTTAGGCGGGGGGCCTTCATCGGATACGCAGTATTTT.

The chain links TRBV7-8 to TRBJ1-1; TRBD1 matches at 7 bases. CDR3 length equals 17 residues. J lost 0 bases, V lost 5 bases, and 12 bases had no gene match. Germline CDR1 SGHVS, CDR2 FQNEAQ. The DNA of the CDR3 is TGTGCCAGCAGCCGCAGAGCCTGGACAGGAATGAACACTGAAGCTTTCTTT. Translation: CASSRRAWTGMNTEAFF.

The chain uses TRBV5-8 and TRBJ2-1; D might be TRBD2 (6 bases). The V gene's germline CDR1 is SGHTS and CDR2 YDEGEE. CDR3 length: 15 amino acids. Trimming removed 4 bases at V and 5 bases at J, with 16 bases between. In nucleotides, the CDR3 is TGTGCCAGCAGCCCAGGCCTAGCGACCGACAATGAGCAGTTCTTC. Encoded protein: CASSPGLATDNEQFF.

The chain has TRBV2 and TRBJ2-3; D is unresolved. In germline, CDR1 is SNHLY, CDR2 FYNNEI. V was pared by 10 bases and J by 3 bases, with 20 bases between. The CDR3 extends over 15 amino acids. CDR3 coding DNA: TGTGCCACCTCGAGGCTGGTAGGCTGGACAGATACGCAGTATTTT. It is translated as CATSRLVGWTDTQYF.

The V and J genes are TRBV5-1 and TRBJ2-1, with D maybe TRBD1 (7 bases). CDR1 SGHRS and CDR2 YFSETQ come from the germline V gene. The CDR3 length is 16 residues. The V end was cut by 0 bases, the J end by 4 bases, with 14 bases between. The CDR3 DNA reads TGCGCCAGCAGCTTGGGCGGAGGGGGCCCTTACAATGAGCAGTTCTTC. Its translation is CASSLGGGGPYNEQFF.

The gene calls are TRBV19 and TRBJ2-1, with TRBD2 matching over 7 bases. Germline V gene data show CDR1 as LNHDA and CDR2 as SQIVND (reference sequence). The V and J ends lost 6 bases and 6 bases, in that order; junction bases with no gene match: 2. This CDR3 region has 12 residues. CDR3 in amino acids: CASSRTSNEQFF. CDR3 bases: TGTGCCAGTAGCAGGACTAGCAATGAGCAGTTCTTC.

This clone showed up just a few times. The junction shows a germline mismatch at one end, possibly a read error. V is TRBV6-5 and J is TRBJ1-2, with a possible D match to TRBD1 (5 bases). The CDR3 loop spans 12 amino acids. The germline V gene has CDR1 MNHEY and CDR2 SVGAGI. CDR3 DNA: TGTGCCAGCAGTTACGGAGGGTGGGGCTACCCCTTC. It yields the protein CASSYGGWGYPF.

This clone was seen just once. The chain recombines TRBV13 with TRBJ1-2; 12 positions agree with TRBD1. Germline V gene sequence: CDR1 PRHDT, CDR2 FYEKMQ (reference sequence). The CDR3 is 15 amino acids. With 2 bases clipped from V and 7 bases from J, the junction kept 5 bases outside the gene matches. The CDR3 nucleotides are TGTGCCAGCAGCTTAAGCGGGACAGGGGGCTCTGGCTACACCTTC. Translation: CASSLSGTGGSGYTF.